The 15 T cell receptor beta chains given below trace back to one sample, sequenced in a study of blood T cell repertoires in COVID-19. Measured with immunoSEQ multiplex PCR; TCRdb has only the in-frame clones, and not every one. Among a few hundred thousand clones, 86% were seen once, and the ten largest hold approximately 4.2%. Sequenced input: PBMCs or T cells enriched from blood (not recorded which). Receptor source: a woman in her forties with acute COVID-19.

On this clone itself: Within the sample, other DNA sequences also encode this same CDR3. The J gene is TRBJ1-5, the V gene TRBV19, with D maybe TRBD1 (6 bases). CDR3 length equals 14 residues. CDR1 LNHDA and CDR2 SQIVND come from the germline V gene (reference sequence). Trimming took off 2 bases at V and 4 bases at J, with 9 bases between the two ends. DNA for the CDR3: TGTGCCAGTAGTATACGGGACACTAATCAGCCCCAGCATTTT. Protein: CASSIRDTNQPQHF.

The count of this clone is one. The chain recombines TRBV11-3 with TRBJ2-7, with unresolved D. Trimming removed 1 base at V and 6 bases at J, with 13 bases between. Germline V gene sequence: CDR1 SGHNT, CDR2 YENEEA. This CDR3 is built from 14 residues. The CDR3 nucleotides are TGTGCCAGCAGCTTAGTAAGGATTGGAGTCGAGCAGTACTTC. Protein sequence: CASSLVRIGVEQYF.

J is TRBJ2-7 and V is TRBV12-5; 9 nucleotides align to TRBD2. The CDR3 extends over 14 amino acids. V was pared by 6 bases and J by 2 bases, with 5 bases of the junction left unmatched. Germline-derived CDR1 and CDR2 are LGHNT and FRNRAP. In DNA form, the CDR3 reads TGTGCTAGTGGGGTAGCGGGAGACGCCTACGAGCAGTACTTC. Its protein is CASGVAGDAYEQYF.

The gene calls are TRBV12-3 or TRBV12-4 and TRBJ2-2; tentative D call: TRBD1 (6 bases). The CDR3 has 13 residues. V dropped 3 bases and J dropped 7 bases, with 9 bases sitting between them. The CDR3 loop is CASSFLQGGELFF. CDR3 nucleotide sequence: TGTGCCAGCAGTTTTTTACAGGGCGGGGAGCTGTTTTTT.

This rearrangement joins TRBV27 to TRBJ2-7, with 7 nucleotides matching TRBD1. J gave up 4 bases and V 3 bases, and 6 bases lay outside the gene matches. The CDR3 runs 14 residues. Germline V gene data show CDR1 as MNHEY and CDR2 as SMNVEV (reference sequence). Here the CDR3 DNA reads TGTGCCAGCAGTTTGCGGTCAGGGGGATACGAGCAGTACTTC. Its protein is CASSLRSGGYEQYF.

The chain uses TRBV11-2 and TRBJ1-4, with 8 positions matching TRBD1. Germline lookup yields CDR1 SGHAT and CDR2 FQNNGV. This CDR3 comprises 15 residues. Germline trimming cut 2 bases from V and 7 bases from J; bases unmatched to any gene: 6. CDR3 coding DNA: TGTGCCAGCAGCTTACGAAGGACAGGGAGTGAAAAACTGTTTTTT. It yields the protein CASSLRRTGSEKLFF.

The CDR3 coding sequence is TGTGCCTGGAGTGGGACAGGGCGAACTGGAAACACCATATATTTT. This codes for CAWSGTGRTGNTIYF. The chain has TRBV30 and TRBJ1-3; TRBD1 matches at 8 bases. This CDR3 is 15 amino acids long. Trimming took 1 base from V and 2 from J; bases not matched to a gene: 4. Per germline, CDR1 GTSNPN and CDR2 SVGIG (reference sequence).

This rearrangement joins TRBV19 to TRBJ1-1; D is undetermined. The CDR3 runs to 13 residues. V lost 3 bases, J lost 4 bases, and 9 bases lay in between. CDR1 LNHDA and CDR2 SQIVND come from the germline V gene (reference sequence). The CDR3 sequence is CASSITGSTEAFF. The CDR3 nucleotides are TGTGCCAGTAGTATCACGGGAAGCACTGAAGCTTTCTTT.

This chain connects TRBV5-1 to TRBJ2-5, with TRBD2 matching 12 bases. V shed 7 bases, J shed 5 bases, and the junction held 12 bases outside the gene matches. The germline gives CDR1 SGHRS, CDR2 YFSETQ. CDR3 length: 16 residues. DNA for the CDR3: TGCGCCAGCTCACCTAGCGGACTAGCGGGAACGGAGACCCAGTACTTC. This codes for CASSPSGLAGTETQYF.

The chain combines TRBV6-4 with TRBJ1-2, with D possibly TRBD1 on 5 matching bases. V was pared by 0 bases and J by 6 bases, with 11 bases between. Germline V lookup: CDR1 MRHNA, CDR2 SNTAGT. The CDR3 totals 14 residues. The CDR3 reads CASSDSLRGNGYTF. The DNA for the CDR3 is TGTGCCAGCAGTGACTCTCTTCGGGGGAATGGCTACACCTTC.

The chain links TRBV2 to TRBJ2-1, with 15 positions matching TRBD2. Germline assignment: CDR1 SNHLY and CDR2 FYNNEI. V lost 4 bases to trimming and J lost 5 bases; unmatched junction nucleotides: 3. This CDR3 has 16 amino acids. CDR3 region: CASSGRTSGRDNEQFF. CDR3 in DNA: TGTGCCAGCAGTGGCCGGACTAGCGGGAGGGACAATGAGCAGTTCTTC.

The J gene is TRBJ2-7, the V gene TRBV6-5, with TRBD1 matching over 7 bases. The V gene end was trimmed by 5 bases and the J gene end by 6 bases; junction bases not matched to a gene: 10. The CDR3 extends over 14 amino acids. The germline gives CDR1 MNHEY, CDR2 SVGAGI. The CDR3, as DNA: TGTGCCAGCAGTACGACAGGGAAATATGCCGAGCAGTACTTC. Translated: CASSTTGKYAEQYF.

The CDR3 reads CATSDLAGVGNEQFF. CDR3 bases: TGTGCCACCAGTGATTTAGCGGGAGTAGGGAATGAGCAGTTCTTC. The J gene is TRBJ2-1, the V gene TRBV24-1; 8 bases match TRBD2. In germline, CDR1 is KGHDR, CDR2 SFDVKD. The trim removed 1 base at V and 7 bases at J, leaving 5 bases unmatched. This CDR3 spans 15 amino acids.

This sequence joins TRBV16 and TRBJ2-7; TRBD1 aligns across 8 bases. Germline V CDR1 and CDR2: KGHSY, FQNENV. This CDR3 spans 14 amino acids. Trimming removed 4 bases from V and 3 bases from J; junction bases left unmatched: 5. Here the CDR3 DNA reads TGTGCCAGCAGCCCCTCGGACAGGGACTACGAGCAGTACTTC. Translated, it gives CASSPSDRDYEQYF.

The gene calls are TRBV7-2 and TRBJ2-1; D unresolved. V was trimmed by 1 base and J by 5 bases, leaving 18 bases between them. CDR1 is SGHTA, CDR2 FQGNSA, per germline. This CDR3 contains 17 residues. CDR3 sequence reads: CASSLEGGSRINNEQFF. In DNA, the CDR3 is TGTGCCAGCAGCTTAGAAGGCGGCTCGCGGATAAACAATGAGCAGTTCTTC.